This T cell receptor beta chain was recorded in a study of shared clonotypes between healthy human individuals. Using immunoSEQ multiplex PCR, the repertoire was profiled, and TCRdb retains in-frame clones only, with some absent. The table lists roughly 660,000 clones, roughly 87% of them singletons. The germline V gene has CDR1 MDHEN and CDR2 SYDVKM. Trimming shortened V by 1 base and J by 1 base, and 7 bases separated the two germline ends. The CDR3 runs 14 residues. Findings and caveats of the study: Blood alone was sampled, and tissue repertoires likely differ.

Notes on this clone: As yet, its antigen is unknown.

The chain employs TRBV28 and TRBJ1-1, with D perhaps matching TRBD1 (5 bases). Sequenced: memory CD8+ T cells from PBMCs. Subset noted: CD45RO+ cells pooled with CCR7-negative TemRA cells. The sequence was obtained from a man aged 18-30 years in good health. Some clones in this sample may be carry-over from other donors' samples. Here the CDR3 reads CASSLSGGNTEAFF. DNA for the CDR3: TGTGCCAGCAGTTTATCGGGGGGGAACACTGAAGCTTTCTTT.